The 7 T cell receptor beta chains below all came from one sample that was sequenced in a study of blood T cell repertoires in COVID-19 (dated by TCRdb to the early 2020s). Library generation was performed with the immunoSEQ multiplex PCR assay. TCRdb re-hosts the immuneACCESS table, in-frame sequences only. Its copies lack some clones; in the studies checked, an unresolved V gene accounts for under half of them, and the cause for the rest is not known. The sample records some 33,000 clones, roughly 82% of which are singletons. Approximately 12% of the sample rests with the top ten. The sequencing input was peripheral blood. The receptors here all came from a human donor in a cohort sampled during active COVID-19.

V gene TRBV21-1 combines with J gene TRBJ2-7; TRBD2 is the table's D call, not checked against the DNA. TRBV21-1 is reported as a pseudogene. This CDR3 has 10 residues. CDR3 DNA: TGTGCCAGCAGCACGGACGAGCAGTACTTC. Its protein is CASSTDEQYF.

The CDR3 DNA reads as TGTGCCAGCAGCCAGGGAGGAGGGGCGCTTTGGGAAAAACTGTTTTTT. Amino acid sequence: CASSQGGGALWEKLFF. The chain is built from TRBV5-4 and TRBJ1-4, with a tentative D call TRBD1 (5 bases). From germline, CDR1 is SGHNT and CDR2 YYREEE (reference sequence). Trimming shortened V by 4 bases and J by 8 bases, and 21 bases separated the two germline ends. The CDR3 is 16 amino acids.

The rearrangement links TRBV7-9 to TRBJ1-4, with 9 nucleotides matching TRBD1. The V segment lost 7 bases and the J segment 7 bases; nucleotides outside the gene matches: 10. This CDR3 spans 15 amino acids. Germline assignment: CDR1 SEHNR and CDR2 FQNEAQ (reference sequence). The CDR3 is CASTPRDRAGEKLFF. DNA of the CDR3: TGTGCCAGCACCCCCAGGGACAGGGCCGGTGAAAAACTGTTTTTT.

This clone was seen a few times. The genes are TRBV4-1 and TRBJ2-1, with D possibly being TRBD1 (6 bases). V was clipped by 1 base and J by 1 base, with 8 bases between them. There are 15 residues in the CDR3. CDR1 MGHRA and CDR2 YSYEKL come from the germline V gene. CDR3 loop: CASSQGQGSYNEQFF. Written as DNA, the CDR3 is TGCGCCAGCAGCCAAGGTCAGGGGTCCTACAATGAGCAGTTCTTC.

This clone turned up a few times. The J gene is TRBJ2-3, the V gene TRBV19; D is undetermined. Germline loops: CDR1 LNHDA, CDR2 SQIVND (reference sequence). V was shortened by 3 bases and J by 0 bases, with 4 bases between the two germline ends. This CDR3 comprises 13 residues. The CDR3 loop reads CASSMTSTDTQYF. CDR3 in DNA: TGTGCCAGTAGTATGACTAGCACAGATACGCAGTATTTT.

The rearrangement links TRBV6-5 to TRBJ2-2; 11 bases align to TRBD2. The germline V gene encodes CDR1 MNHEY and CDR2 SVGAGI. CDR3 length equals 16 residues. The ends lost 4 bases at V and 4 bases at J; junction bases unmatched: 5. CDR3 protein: CASSLAGGLGTGELFF. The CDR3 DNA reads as TGTGCCAGCAGTTTAGCGGGGGGGCTGGGCACCGGGGAGCTGTTTTTT.

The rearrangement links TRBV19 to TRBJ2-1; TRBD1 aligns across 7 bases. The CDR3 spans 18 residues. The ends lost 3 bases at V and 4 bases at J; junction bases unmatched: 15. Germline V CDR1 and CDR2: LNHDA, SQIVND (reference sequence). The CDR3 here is CASSIDFAGQEWYNEQFF. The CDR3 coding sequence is TGTGCCAGTAGTATTGATTTTGCTGGACAGGAATGGTACAATGAGCAGTTCTTC.